These 18 T cell receptor beta chains originate from one sample sequenced in a study of T-cell memory formation after mild COVID-19. TCRdb ran MiXCR on the 5' RACE reads and lists one entry per CDR3 protein. The table has 300,000 to 400,000 distinct CDR3 sequences, 25% to 30% seen once; the top ten hold less than 15%. The sequencing sample was made of PBMCs or a T cell subset sorted from them (not recorded which). The origin of the receptors is an adult woman who had mild COVID-19 (a few samples of this study predate the infection). Cell type and time point are not known.

The chain's CDR3 is CASTLLMNTEAFF. DNA of the CDR3: TGTGCCAGCACGCTGCTGATGAACACTGAAGCTTTCTTT. V is TRBV12-3 or TRBV12-4 and J is TRBJ1-1; no firm D call. The germline V and J ends were trimmed by 7 bases and 0 bases, with 9 bases remaining between them. The CDR3 loop spans 13 amino acids.

The V call is TRBV9, the J call TRBJ2-1; D is unclear. Trimming pared 0 bases from V and 5 bases from J, leaving 9 bases between. The germline gives CDR1 SGDLS, CDR2 YYNGEE. The CDR3 covers 14 residues. The CDR3 DNA follows: TGTGCCAGCAGCGTAGGTCGCGGTAACAATGAGCAGTTCTTC. Translated: CASSVGRGNNEQFF.

The CDR3 DNA is TGCAGCGTTGCGGGCTGGACAGGGGCTGTGAACACTGAAGCTTTCTTT. Its protein is CSVAGWTGAVNTEAFF. The chain combines TRBV29-1 with TRBJ1-1, with 9 bases identical to TRBD1. Per germline, CDR1 SQVTM and CDR2 ANQGSEA. J lost 0 bases, V lost 4 bases, and 9 bases had no gene match. The length of the CDR3 is 16 residues.

This chain connects TRBV14 to TRBJ1-1; D is ambiguous. The V gene's germline CDR1 is SGHDN and CDR2 FVKESK. Trimming stripped 5 bases from V and 4 bases from J, with 14 bases between. The CDR3 consists of 14 residues. Here the CDR3 reads CASSGQLSSTEAFF. The CDR3 DNA reads TGTGCCAGCAGCGGGCAGTTGAGCTCCACTGAAGCTTTCTTT.

This clonotype was observed a handful of times. V is TRBV29-1 and J is TRBJ2-1; D may correspond to TRBD1 or TRBD2 (7 bases each). CDR1 SQVTM and CDR2 ANQGSEA come from the germline V gene. This CDR3 spans 14 amino acids. The V gene lost 4 bases and the J gene lost 5 bases, with 15 bases spanning the gap. The CDR3 region is CSVVAGGVNNEQFF. The CDR3 DNA is TGCAGCGTTGTAGCAGGGGGGGTGAACAATGAGCAGTTCTTC.

V usage is TRBV7-7 and J usage is TRBJ2-5; D not resolved. This CDR3 is 15 amino acids long. Germline loops: CDR1 SSHAT, CDR2 FNYEAQ (reference sequence). Between the trimmed V and J ends, which lost 2 bases and 1 base, there was a span of 11 bases. The CDR3 spells CASSLNFGVQETQYF. DNA for the CDR3: TGTGCCAGCAGCTTAAATTTTGGGGTCCAAGAGACCCAGTACTTC.

The CDR3, as DNA: TGTGCCACCAGTGATTCGCGGGGGGCGGATGAGCAGTTCTTC. Encoded protein: CATSDSRGADEQFF. The V and J genes are TRBV24-1 and TRBJ2-1; 8 bases line up with TRBD2. The trim removed 2 bases at V and 8 bases at J, leaving 4 bases unmatched. The CDR3 is made up of 14 amino acids. The germline CDR1 and CDR2 sequences are KGHDR and SFDVKD.

The V gene is TRBV10-3, the J gene TRBJ2-6, with 7 bases lining up with TRBD1. Germline lookup yields CDR1 ENHRY and CDR2 SYGVKD. V shed 4 bases and J 0 bases; nucleotides not matched to a gene: 9. The CDR3 is 18 residues long. CDR3 sequence (DNA): TGTGCCATCAGTGCTGGGGACAGCCCTCTCTCTGGGGCCAACGTCCTGACTTTC. It codes for CAISAGDSPLSGANVLTF.

This clonotype showed up just a few times. V and J are TRBV9 and TRBJ2-7; perhaps TRBD2 as D (6 bases). Looked up from germline, CDR1 is SGDLS and CDR2 is YYNGEE. This CDR3 has 13 amino acids. The V and J ends lost 2 bases and 5 bases respectively, with 11 bases between them. CDR3 sequence reads: CASSVEGRHEQYF. CDR3 sequence (DNA): TGTGCCAGCAGCGTTGAAGGGAGGCACGAGCAGTACTTC.

The J gene is TRBJ1-4, the V gene TRBV12-3 or TRBV12-4; TRBD1 matches at 11 bases. The CDR3 length is 15 residues. After removal of 6 bases from V and 10 bases from J, the junction contained 10 bases not matched to a gene. In DNA form, the CDR3 reads TGTGCCAGCAGCGTCACCGGGACAGGGGGGGCAAAACTGTTTTTT. It encodes CASSVTGTGGAKLFF.

In this sample, this clonotype turned up a few times. The rearrangement uses TRBV2 and TRBJ2-7; tentative D call: TRBD1 (6 bases). Germline V CDR1 and CDR2: SNHLY, FYNNEI. The CDR3 runs 13 residues. With 7 bases removed from V and 2 bases from J, the gap between germline ends came to 12 bases. CDR3 bases: TGTGCCAGCACACAAGGGACAACCTACGAGCAGTACTTC. Protein product: CASTQGTTYEQYF.

This clonotype showed up just a few times. The chain joins TRBV5-1 to TRBJ1-5; the D is unclear. CDR3 length: 14 residues. V was shortened by 0 bases and J by 7 bases, with 11 bases between the two germline ends. Germline CDR1 is SGHRS and CDR2 is YFSETQ. The CDR3 sequence: CASSLGEPQQPQHF. CDR3 nucleotide sequence: TGCGCCAGCAGCTTGGGGGAGCCCCAGCAGCCCCAGCATTTT.

V gene TRBV7-6 combines with J gene TRBJ1-1; a weak D match, TRBD1 (6 bases). The CDR3 totals 17 residues. Germline CDR1 is SGHVS and CDR2 is FNYEAQ. The V and J ends lost 1 base and 3 bases respectively, with 18 bases between them. The CDR3: CASSLGRNTGMYTEAFF. Here the CDR3 DNA reads TGTGCCAGCAGCTTAGGAAGGAACACAGGGATGTACACTGAAGCTTTCTTT.

This clonotype was detected only a few times. The chain carries TRBV5-1 and TRBJ2-7, with 7 bases aligning to TRBD2. CDR3 length: 16 residues. Germline V gene lookup returns CDR1 SGHRS and CDR2 YFSETQ. The trim removed 4 bases at V and 0 bases at J, leaving 10 bases unmatched. CDR3 sequence: CASSPTAGRGSYEQYF. The DNA for the CDR3 is TGCGCCAGCAGCCCCACTGCAGGGAGGGGCTCCTACGAGCAGTACTTC.

This clonotype was found a few times. V is TRBV3-1 and J is TRBJ2-7, with 12 bases matching TRBD2. Losses at the gene ends were 1 base for V and 3 bases for J; bases not matched to a gene: 10. Germline values: CDR1 LGHDT, CDR2 YNNKEL (reference sequence). This CDR3 region has 18 residues. As DNA, the CDR3 is TGTGCCAGCAGCCAAGCCCCCCTCACTAGCGGGGGGTTCTACGAGCAGTACTTC. This encodes CASSQAPLTSGGFYEQYF.

The chain links TRBV29-1 to TRBJ2-7; 7 nucleotides line up with TRBD1. There are 14 residues in the CDR3. Germline trimming cut 0 bases from V and 5 bases from J; bases unmatched to any gene: 7. CDR1 SQVTM and CDR2 ANQGSEA come from the germline V gene. The CDR3 here is CSVEEVDRPHEQYF. DNA for the CDR3: TGCAGCGTTGAAGAAGTGGACAGGCCCCACGAGCAGTACTTC.

The chain joins TRBV14 to TRBJ1-2; 7 bases align to TRBD1. This CDR3 spans 15 amino acids. Germline CDR1 is SGHDN and CDR2 is FVKESK. V trimming: 5 bases; J trimming: 5 bases; junction bases outside the gene matches: 11. The DNA of the CDR3 is TGTGCCAGCAGCGTGGCGACAGGGTCGTGGTATGGCTACACCTTC. It codes for CASSVATGSWYGYTF. Complete variable domain (other parts from reference TRBV14 and TRBJ1-2): EAGVTQFPSHSVIEKGQTVTLRCDPISGHDNLYWYRRVMGKEIKFLLHFVKESKQDESGMPNNRFLAERTGGTYSTLKVQPAELEDSGVYFCASSVATGSWYGYTFGSGTRLTVV.

This clonotype was observed a handful of times. This chain joins TRBV27 and TRBJ2-7; 9 bases align to TRBD2. In germline, CDR1 is MNHEY, CDR2 SMNVEV (reference sequence). The CDR3 spans 14 residues. Trimming at V came to 7 bases and at J to 1 base, leaving 5 bases not matched to a gene. The CDR3 here is CASTPAGGSYEQYF. CDR3 DNA sequence: TGTGCCAGCACCCCAGCGGGGGGTTCCTACGAGCAGTACTTC.